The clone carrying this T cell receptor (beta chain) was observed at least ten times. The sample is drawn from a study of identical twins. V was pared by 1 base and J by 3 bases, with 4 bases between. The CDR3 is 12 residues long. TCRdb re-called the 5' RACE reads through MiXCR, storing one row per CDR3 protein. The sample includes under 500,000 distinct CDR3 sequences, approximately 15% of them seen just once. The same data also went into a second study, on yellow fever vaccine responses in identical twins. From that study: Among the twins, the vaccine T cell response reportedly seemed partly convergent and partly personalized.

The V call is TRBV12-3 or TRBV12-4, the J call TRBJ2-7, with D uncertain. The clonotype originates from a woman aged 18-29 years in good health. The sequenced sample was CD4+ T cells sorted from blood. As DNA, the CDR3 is TGTGCCAGCAGTTTAGTACTCTACGAGCAGTACTTC. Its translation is CASSLVLYEQYF.